The next 5 T cell receptor beta chains were all read from a single sample in a study of long-term antiretroviral therapy in people with HIV. With survey level as its setting, the immunoSEQ assay was v3.0. Sequencing used immunoSEQ multiplex PCR; TCRdb keeps in-frame clones, though not all of them. The sample has about 32,000 clones, around 97% seen once. Sequenced here: unsorted PBMCs, sampled 7.6 years after starting antiretroviral therapy. The source of these receptors is a man younger than 45 with HIV.

The V gene is TRBV15, the J gene TRBJ2-7, with 8 positions matching TRBD2. This CDR3 contains 12 residues. V was pared by 3 bases and J by 7 bases, with 2 bases of the junction left unmatched. CDR1 and CDR2 from the germline V gene are LNHNV and YYDKDF (reference sequence). CDR3 in amino acids: CATSSSGNEQYF. The CDR3 DNA reads as TGTGCCACCAGCAGTAGCGGGAATGAGCAGTACTTC. Full variable domain (remainder filled in from reference TRBV15 and TRBJ2-7): DAMVIQNPRYQVTQFGKPVTLSCSQTLNHNVMYWYQQKSSQAPKLLFHYYDKDFNNEADTPDNFQSRRPNTSFCFLDIRSPGLGDTAMYLCATSSSGNEQYFGPGTRLTVT.

The V gene is TRBV2, the J gene TRBJ2-7, with D tentatively TRBD2 (5 bases). Germline lookup yields CDR1 SNHLY and CDR2 FYNNEI. The germline V and J ends were trimmed by 5 bases and 1 base, with 18 bases remaining between them. The CDR3 totals 16 residues. CDR3 sequence: CASSTMRVTISYEQYF. CDR3 DNA: TGTGCCAGCAGTACGATGAGGGTCACTATTTCCTACGAGCAGTACTTC. The whole variable domain, filled in from reference TRBV2 and TRBJ2-7, reads EPEVTQTPSHQVTQMGQEVILRCVPISNHLYFYWYRQILGQKVEFLVSFYNNEISEKSEIFDDQFSVERPDGSNFTLKIRSTKLEDSAMYFCASSTMRVTISYEQYFGPGTRLTVT.

The chain uses TRBV4-3 and TRBJ1-4; D unclear. CDR1 LGHNA and CDR2 YSLEER come from the germline V gene. Trimming removed 0 bases from V and 1 base from J, with 12 bases in between. The CDR3 runs 17 residues. CDR3 amino acids: CASSQEYETRTNEKLFF. CDR3 in DNA: TGCGCCAGCAGCCAAGAATACGAGACCCGAACTAATGAAAAACTGTTTTTT.

In this sample, this clone turned up once. This chain joins TRBV4-3 and TRBJ1-2; TRBD1 might be the D (6 bases). Germline CDR1 reads LGHNA; CDR2 reads YSLEER. The CDR3 is made up of 13 amino acids. The V end lost 0 bases, the J end lost 8 bases, and 10 bases lay between the germline ends. The CDR3, as DNA: TGCGCCAGCAGCCAAGAGAAGGGGGAAGGCTACACCTTC. Translation gives CASSQEKGEGYTF.

This clone was detected only once. The rearrangement joins TRBV4-3 to TRBJ2-2; 9 bases agree with TRBD1. Germline V gene data show CDR1 as LGHNA and CDR2 as YSLEER. Germline trimming cut 3 bases from V and 6 bases from J; bases unmatched to any gene: 5. This CDR3 region has 15 residues. The CDR3 loop is CASSHTGGSAGELFF. CDR3 bases: TGCGCCAGCAGCCATACAGGGGGCTCGGCCGGGGAGCTGTTTTTT.